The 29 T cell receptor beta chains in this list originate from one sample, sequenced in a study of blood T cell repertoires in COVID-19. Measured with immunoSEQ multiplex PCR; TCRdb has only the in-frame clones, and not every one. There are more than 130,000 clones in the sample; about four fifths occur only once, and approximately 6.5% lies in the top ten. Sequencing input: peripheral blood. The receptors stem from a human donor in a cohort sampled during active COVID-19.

In nucleotides, the CDR3 is TGTGCCACCAAGGGGGGGCAGGGGCCCAGGATGAACACTGAAGCTTTCTTT. Its translation: CATKGGQGPRMNTEAFF. The chain joins TRBV10-3 to TRBJ1-1; TRBD1 is a possible D gene (6 bases). The CDR3 covers 17 residues. CDR1 and CDR2 from the germline V gene are ENHRY and SYGVKD. V dropped 10 bases and J dropped 0 bases, with 24 bases sitting between them.

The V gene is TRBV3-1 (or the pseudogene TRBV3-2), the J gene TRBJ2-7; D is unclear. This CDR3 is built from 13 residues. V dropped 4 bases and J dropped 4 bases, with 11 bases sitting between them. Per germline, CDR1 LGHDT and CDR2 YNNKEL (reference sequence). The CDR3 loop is CASSRMRGYEQYF. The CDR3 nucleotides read TGTGCCAGCAGCCGGATGAGAGGATACGAGCAGTACTTC.

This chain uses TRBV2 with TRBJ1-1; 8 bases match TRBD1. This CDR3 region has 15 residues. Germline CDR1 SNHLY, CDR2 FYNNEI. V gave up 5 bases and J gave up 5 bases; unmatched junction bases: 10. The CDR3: CASSTGGVFGTEAFF. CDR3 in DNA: TGTGCCAGCAGTACAGGGGGAGTTTTTGGAACTGAAGCTTTCTTT.

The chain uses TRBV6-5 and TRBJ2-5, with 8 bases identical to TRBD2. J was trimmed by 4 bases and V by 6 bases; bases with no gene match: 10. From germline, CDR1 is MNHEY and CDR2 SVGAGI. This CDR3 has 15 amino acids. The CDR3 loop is CASRRAGGFGETQYF. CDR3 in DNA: TGTGCCAGCAGGAGGGCGGGGGGATTCGGAGAGACCCAGTACTTC.

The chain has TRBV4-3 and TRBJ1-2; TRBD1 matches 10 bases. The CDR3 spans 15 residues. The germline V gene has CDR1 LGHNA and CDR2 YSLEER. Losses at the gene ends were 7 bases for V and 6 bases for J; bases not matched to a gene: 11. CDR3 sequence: CASTGRQGAPNGYTF. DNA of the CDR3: TGCGCCAGCACCGGGCGACAGGGGGCGCCCAATGGCTACACCTTC.

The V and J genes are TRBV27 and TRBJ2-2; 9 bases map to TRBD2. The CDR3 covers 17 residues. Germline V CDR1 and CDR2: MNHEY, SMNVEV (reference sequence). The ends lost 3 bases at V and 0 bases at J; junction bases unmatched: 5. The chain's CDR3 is CASSFRSGGTNTGELFF. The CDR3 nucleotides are TGTGCCAGCAGTTTCCGGAGCGGGGGGACGAACACCGGGGAGCTGTTTTTT.

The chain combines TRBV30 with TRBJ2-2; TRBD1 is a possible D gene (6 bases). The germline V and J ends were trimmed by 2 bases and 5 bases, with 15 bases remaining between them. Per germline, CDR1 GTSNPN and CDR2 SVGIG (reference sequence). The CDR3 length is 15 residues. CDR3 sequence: CAWSRNQGRTGELFF. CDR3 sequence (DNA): TGTGCCTGGAGTAGGAACCAGGGGCGGACCGGGGAGCTGTTTTTT.

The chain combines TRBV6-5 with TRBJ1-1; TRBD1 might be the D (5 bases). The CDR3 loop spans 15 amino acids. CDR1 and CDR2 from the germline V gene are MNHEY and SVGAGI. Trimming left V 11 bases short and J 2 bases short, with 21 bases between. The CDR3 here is CAGGVETGLNTEAFF. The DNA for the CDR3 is TGTGCCGGAGGGGTCGAAACAGGTTTAAACACTGAAGCTTTCTTT.

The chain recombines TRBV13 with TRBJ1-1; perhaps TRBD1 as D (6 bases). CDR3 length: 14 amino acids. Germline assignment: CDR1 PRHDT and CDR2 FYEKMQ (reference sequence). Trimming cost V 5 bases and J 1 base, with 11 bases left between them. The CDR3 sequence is CASSLGQPNTEAFF. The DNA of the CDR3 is TGTGCCAGCAGCCTTGGACAGCCGAACACTGAAGCTTTCTTT.

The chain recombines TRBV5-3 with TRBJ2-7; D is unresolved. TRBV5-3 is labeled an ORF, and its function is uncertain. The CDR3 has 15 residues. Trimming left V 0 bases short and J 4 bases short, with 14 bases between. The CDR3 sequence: CARSLAVVQLYEQYF. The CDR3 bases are TGTGCCAGAAGCTTGGCGGTCGTACAGCTTTACGAGCAGTACTTC.

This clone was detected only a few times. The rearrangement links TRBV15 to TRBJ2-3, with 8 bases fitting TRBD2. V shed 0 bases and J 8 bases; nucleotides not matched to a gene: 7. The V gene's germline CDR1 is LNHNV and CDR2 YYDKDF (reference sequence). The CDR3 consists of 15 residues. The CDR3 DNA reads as TGTGCCACCAGCAGAGATGGGCGGGAGGAGGGTACGCAGTATTTT. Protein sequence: CATSRDGREEGTQYF.

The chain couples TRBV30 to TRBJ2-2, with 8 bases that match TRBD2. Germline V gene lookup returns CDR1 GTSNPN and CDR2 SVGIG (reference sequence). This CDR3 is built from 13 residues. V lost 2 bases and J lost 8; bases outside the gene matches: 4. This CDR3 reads CAWSPRGGGELFF. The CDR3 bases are TGTGCCTGGAGTCCCCGGGGGGGAGGGGAGCTGTTTTTT.

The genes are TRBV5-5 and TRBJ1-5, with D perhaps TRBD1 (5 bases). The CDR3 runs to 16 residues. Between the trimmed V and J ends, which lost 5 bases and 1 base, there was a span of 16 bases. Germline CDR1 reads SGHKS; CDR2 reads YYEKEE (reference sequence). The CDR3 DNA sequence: TGTGCCAGCAGTGGGGTGGCTCGGGGGAGCAATCAGCCCCAGCATTTT. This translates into CASSGVARGSNQPQHF.

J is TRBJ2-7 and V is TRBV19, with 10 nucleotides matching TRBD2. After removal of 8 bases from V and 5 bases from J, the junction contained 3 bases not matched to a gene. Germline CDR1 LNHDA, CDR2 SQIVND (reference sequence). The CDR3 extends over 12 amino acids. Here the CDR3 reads CASQSGGDEQYF. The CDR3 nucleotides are TGTGCCAGTCAGAGCGGGGGGGACGAGCAGTACTTC. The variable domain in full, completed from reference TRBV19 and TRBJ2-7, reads DGGITQSPKYLFRKEGQNVTLSCEQNLNHDAMYWYRQDPGQGLRLIYYSQIVNDFQKGDIAEGYSVSREKKESFPLTVTSAQKNPTAFYLCASQSGGDEQYFGPGTRLTVT.

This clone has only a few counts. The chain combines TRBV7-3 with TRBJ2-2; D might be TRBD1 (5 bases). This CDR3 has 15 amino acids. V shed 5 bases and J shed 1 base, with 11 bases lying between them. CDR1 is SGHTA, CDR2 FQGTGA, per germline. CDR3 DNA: TGTGCCAGCAGCCAGGGAAATCGGAACACCGGGGAGCTGTTTTTT. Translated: CASSQGNRNTGELFF.

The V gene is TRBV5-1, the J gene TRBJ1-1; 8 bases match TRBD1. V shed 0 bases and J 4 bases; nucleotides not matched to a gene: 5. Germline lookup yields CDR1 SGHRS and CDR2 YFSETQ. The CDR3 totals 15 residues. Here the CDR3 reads CASSLGTGYSTEAFF. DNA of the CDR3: TGCGCCAGCAGCTTGGGGACAGGGTATAGCACTGAAGCTTTCTTT.

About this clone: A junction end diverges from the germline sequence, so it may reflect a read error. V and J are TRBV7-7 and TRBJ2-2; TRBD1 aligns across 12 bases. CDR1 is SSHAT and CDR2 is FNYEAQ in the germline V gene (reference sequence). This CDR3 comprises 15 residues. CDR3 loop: CASRAGQGAAGELFF. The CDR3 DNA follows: TGTGCTAGCAGGGCGGGACAGGGGGCCGCCGGGGAGCTGTTTTTT.

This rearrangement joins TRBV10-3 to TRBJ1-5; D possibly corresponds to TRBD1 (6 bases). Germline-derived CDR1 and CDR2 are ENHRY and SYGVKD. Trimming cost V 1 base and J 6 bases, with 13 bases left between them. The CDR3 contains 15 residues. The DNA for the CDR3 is TGTGCCATCAGTGAGTACAGGGAAGAGGGTCAGCCCCAGCATTTT. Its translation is CAISEYREEGQPQHF.

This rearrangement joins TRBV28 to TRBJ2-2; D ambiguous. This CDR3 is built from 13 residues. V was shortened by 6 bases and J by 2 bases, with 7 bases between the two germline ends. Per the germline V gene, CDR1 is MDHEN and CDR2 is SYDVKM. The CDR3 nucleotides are TGTGCCAGCAGGTCGAGAAACACCGGGGAGCTGTTTTTT. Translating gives CASRSRNTGELFF.

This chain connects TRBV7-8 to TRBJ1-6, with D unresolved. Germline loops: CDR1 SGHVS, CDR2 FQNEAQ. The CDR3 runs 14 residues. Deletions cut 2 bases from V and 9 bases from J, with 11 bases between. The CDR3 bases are TGTGCCAGCAGCTTACGGGGAATGAGTTCACCCCTCCACTTT. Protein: CASSLRGMSSPLHF.

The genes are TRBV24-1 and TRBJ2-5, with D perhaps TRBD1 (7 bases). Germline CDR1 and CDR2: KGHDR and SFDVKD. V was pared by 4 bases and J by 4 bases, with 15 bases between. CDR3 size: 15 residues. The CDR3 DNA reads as TGTGCCACCAGTGACCCGACAGGGACTGGAGAGACCCAGTACTTC. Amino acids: CATSDPTGTGETQYF.

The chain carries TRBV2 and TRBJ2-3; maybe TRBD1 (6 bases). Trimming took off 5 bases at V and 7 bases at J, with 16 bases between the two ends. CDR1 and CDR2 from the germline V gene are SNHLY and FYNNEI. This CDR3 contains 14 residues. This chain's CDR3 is CASSLGVRGNTQYF. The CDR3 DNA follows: TGTGCCAGCAGTCTAGGGGTCAGGGGAAATACGCAGTATTTT.

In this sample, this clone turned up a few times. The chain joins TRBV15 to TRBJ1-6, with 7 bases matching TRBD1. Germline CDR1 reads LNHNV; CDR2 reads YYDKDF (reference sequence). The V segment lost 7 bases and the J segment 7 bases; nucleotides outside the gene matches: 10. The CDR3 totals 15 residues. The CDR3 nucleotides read TGTGCCACCACCCTAGGTCAGGGGGGAAATTCACCCCTCCACTTT. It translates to CATTLGQGGNSPLHF.

The CDR3 sequence: CASSQISSQGNVEQFF. The CDR3 DNA is TGTGCCAGCAGCCAAATTTCCTCACAGGGGAATGTCGAGCAGTTCTTC. The gene calls are TRBV4-2 and TRBJ2-1; 7 bases match TRBD1. CDR3 length equals 16 residues. V lost 2 bases to trimming and J lost 10 bases; unmatched junction nucleotides: 14. Germline values: CDR1 LGHNA, CDR2 YNFKEQ.

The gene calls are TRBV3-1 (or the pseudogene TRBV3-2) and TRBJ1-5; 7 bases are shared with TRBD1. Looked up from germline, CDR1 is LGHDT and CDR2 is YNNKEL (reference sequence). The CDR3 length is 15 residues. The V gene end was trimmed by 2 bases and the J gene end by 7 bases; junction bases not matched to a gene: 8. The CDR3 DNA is TGTGCCAGCAGCCAATTTCGGGACAGTTACCAGCCCCAGCATTTT. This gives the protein CASSQFRDSYQPQHF.

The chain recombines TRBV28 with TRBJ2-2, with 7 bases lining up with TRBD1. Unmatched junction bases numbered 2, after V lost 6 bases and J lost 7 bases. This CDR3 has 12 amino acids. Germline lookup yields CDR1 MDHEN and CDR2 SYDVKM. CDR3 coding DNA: TGTGCCAGCAGACAGGGGTACGGGGAGCTGTTTTTT. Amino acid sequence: CASRQGYGELFF.

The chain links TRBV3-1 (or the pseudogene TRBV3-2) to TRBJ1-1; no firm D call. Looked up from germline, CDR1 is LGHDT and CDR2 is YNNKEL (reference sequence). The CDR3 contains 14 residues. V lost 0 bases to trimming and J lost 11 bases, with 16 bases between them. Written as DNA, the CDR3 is TGTGCCAGCAGCCAAGAGGGTGGTGGAGGGATGGCTTTCTTT. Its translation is CASSQEGGGGMAFF.

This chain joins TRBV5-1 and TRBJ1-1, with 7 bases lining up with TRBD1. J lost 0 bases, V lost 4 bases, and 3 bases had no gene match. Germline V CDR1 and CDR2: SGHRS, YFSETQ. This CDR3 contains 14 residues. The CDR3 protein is CASSKTGMNTEAFF. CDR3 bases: TGCGCCAGCAGCAAGACAGGGATGAACACTGAAGCTTTCTTT.

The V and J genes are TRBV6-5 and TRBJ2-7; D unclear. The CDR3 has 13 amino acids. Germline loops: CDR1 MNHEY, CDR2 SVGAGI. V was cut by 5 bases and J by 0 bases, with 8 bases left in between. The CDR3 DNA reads TGTGCCAGCAGTATAAGCTACTCCTACGAGCAGTACTTC. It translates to CASSISYSYEQYF.